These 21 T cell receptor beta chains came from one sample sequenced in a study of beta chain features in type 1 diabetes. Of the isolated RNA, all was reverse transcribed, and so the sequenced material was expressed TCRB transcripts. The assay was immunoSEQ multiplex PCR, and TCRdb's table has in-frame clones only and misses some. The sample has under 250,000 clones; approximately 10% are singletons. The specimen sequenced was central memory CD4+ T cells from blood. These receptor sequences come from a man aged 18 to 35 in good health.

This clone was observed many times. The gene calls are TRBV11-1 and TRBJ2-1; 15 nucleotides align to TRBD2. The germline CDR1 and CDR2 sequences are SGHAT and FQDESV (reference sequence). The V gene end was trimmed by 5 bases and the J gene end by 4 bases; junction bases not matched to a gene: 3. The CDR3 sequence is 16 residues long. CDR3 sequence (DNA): TGTGCCAGCAGCCTGGGGACTAGCGGGAGGTACAATGAGCAGTTCTTC. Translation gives CASSLGTSGRYNEQFF.

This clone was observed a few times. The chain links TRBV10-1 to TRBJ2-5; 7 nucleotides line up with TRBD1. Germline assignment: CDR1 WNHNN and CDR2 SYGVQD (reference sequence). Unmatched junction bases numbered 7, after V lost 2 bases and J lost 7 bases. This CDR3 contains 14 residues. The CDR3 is CASSEDGDRTTQYF. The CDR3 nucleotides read TGCGCCAGCAGTGAGGATGGGGACAGAACGACCCAGTACTTC.

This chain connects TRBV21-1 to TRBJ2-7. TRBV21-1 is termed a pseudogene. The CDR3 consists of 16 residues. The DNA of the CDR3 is TGTGCCAGCAGCAAAGGAGTAGGGCGGTTACTCTACGAGCAGTACTTC. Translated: CASSKGVGRLLYEQYF.

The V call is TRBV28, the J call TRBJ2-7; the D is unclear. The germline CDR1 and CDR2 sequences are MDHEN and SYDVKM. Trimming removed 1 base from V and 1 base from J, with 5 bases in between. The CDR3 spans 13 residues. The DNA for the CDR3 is TGTGCCAGCAGTTTATCGGAGTCCTACGAGCAGTACTTC. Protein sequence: CASSLSESYEQYF.

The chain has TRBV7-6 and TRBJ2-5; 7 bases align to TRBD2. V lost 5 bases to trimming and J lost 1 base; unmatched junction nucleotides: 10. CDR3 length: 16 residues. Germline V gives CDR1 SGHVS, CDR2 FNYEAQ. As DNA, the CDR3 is TGTGCCAGCAGCCGAATGTCCGGACTAGTCCAAGAGACCCAGTACTTC. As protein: CASSRMSGLVQETQYF.

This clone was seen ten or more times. The CDR3 DNA is TGTGCCAGCAGCTTAGAACGTAATGAGCAGTTCTTC. Translating it yields CASSLERNEQFF. The rearrangement links TRBV11-2 to TRBJ2-1; D not resolved. Germline V gene lookup returns CDR1 SGHAT and CDR2 FQNNGV. This CDR3 has 12 residues. Trimming took off 0 bases at V and 7 bases at J, with 4 bases between the two ends.

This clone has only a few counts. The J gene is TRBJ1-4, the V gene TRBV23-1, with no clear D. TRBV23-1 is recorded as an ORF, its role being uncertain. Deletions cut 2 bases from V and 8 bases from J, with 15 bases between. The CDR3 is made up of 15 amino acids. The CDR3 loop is CASSQRVSGSEKLFF. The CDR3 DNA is TGCGCCAGCAGTCAAAGAGTCTCCGGTTCGGAAAAACTGTTTTTT.

The CDR3 reads CASSKAPNQPQHF. CDR3 DNA: TGTGCCAGCAGCAAAGCACCTAATCAGCCCCAGCATTTT. This chain joins TRBV9 and TRBJ1-5; no definite D call. The CDR3 contains 13 residues. The germline V and J ends were trimmed by 4 bases and 4 bases, with 9 bases remaining between them. Looked up from germline, CDR1 is SGDLS and CDR2 is YYNGEE. The entire variable domain, with the rest obtained from reference TRBV9 and TRBJ1-5, is as follows: DSGVTQTPKHLITATGQRVTLRCSPRSGDLSVYWYQQSLDQGLQFLIQYYNGEERAKGNILERFSAQQFPDLHSELNLSSLELGDSALYFCASSKAPNQPQHFGDGTRLSIL.

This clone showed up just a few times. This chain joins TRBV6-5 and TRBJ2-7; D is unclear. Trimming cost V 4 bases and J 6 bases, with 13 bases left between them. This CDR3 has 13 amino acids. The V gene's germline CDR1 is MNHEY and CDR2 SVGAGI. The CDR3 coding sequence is TGTGCCAGCAGTTCCCCGGCCGCTAGCGAGCAGTACTTC. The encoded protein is CASSSPAASEQYF.

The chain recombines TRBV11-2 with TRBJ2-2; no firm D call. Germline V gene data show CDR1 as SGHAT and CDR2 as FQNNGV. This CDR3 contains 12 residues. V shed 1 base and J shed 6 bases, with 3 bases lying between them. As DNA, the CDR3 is TGTGCCAGCAGCTTAGTGGCCGGGGAGCTGTTTTTT. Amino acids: CASSLVAGELFF.

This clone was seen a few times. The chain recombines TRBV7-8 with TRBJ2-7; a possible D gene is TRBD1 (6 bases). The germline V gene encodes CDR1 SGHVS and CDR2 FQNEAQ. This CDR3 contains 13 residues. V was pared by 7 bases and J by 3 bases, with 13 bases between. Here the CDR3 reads CASKGCRGYEQYF. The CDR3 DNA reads TGTGCCAGCAAGGGGTGCAGGGGCTACGAGCAGTACTTC.

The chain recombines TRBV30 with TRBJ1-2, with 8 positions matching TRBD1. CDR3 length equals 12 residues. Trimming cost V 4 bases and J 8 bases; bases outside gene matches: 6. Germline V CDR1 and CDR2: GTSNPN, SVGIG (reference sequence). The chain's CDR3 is CAWTDRGWGYTF. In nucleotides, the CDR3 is TGTGCCTGGACTGACAGGGGTTGGGGCTACACCTTC.

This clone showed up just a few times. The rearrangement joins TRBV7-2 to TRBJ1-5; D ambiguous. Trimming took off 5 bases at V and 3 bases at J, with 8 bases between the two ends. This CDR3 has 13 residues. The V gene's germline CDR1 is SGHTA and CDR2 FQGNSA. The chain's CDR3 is CASSPNVNQPQHF. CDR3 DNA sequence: TGTGCCAGCAGCCCGAACGTCAATCAGCCCCAGCATTTT.

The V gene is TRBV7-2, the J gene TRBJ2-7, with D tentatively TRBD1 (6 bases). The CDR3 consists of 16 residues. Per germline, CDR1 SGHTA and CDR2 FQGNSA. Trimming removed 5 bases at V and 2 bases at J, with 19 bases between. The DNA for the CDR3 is TGTGCCAGCAGCAAACAGATAGACAGGAGCCCCTACGAGCAGTACTTC. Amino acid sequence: CASSKQIDRSPYEQYF.

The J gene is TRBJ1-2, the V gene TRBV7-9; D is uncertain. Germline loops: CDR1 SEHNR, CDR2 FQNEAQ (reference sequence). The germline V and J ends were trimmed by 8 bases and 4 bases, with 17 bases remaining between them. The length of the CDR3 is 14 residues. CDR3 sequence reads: CASLVLGDFYGYTF. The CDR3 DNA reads TGTGCCAGCCTCGTACTAGGCGATTTCTATGGCTACACCTTC.

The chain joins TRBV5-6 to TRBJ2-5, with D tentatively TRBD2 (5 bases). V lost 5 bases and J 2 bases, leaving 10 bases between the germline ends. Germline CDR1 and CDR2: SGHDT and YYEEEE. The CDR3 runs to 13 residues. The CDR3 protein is CASSPGKQETQYF. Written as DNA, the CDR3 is TGTGCCAGCAGTCCCGGGAAGCAAGAGACCCAGTACTTC.

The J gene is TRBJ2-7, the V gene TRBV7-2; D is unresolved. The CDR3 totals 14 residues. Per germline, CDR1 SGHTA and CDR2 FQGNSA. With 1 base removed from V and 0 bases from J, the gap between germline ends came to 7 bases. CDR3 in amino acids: CASSLDSGSYEQYF. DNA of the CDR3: TGTGCCAGCAGCTTAGACTCGGGCTCCTACGAGCAGTACTTC.

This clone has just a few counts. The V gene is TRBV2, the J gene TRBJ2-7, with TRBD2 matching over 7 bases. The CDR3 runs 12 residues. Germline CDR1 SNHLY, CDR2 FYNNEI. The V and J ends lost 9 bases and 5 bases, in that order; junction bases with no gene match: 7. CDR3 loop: CARRELGNEQYF. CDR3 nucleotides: TGTGCCAGGCGGGAGCTCGGGAACGAGCAGTACTTC. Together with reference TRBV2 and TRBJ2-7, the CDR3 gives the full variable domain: EPEVTQTPSHQVTQMGQEVILRCVPISNHLYFYWYRQILGQKVEFLVSFYNNEISEKSEIFDDQFSVERPDGSNFTLKIRSTKLEDSAMYFCARRELGNEQYFGPGTRLTVT.

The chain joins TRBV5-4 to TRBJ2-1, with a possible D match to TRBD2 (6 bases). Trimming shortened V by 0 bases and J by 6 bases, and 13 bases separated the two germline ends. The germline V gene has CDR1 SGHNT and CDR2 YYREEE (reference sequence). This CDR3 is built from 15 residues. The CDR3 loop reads CASSLELYGGNEQFF. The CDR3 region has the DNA TGTGCCAGCAGCTTGGAACTATACGGGGGCAATGAGCAGTTCTTC.

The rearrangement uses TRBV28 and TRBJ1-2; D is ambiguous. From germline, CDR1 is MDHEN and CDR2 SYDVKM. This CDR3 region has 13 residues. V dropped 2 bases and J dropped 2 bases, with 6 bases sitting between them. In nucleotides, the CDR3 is TGTGCCAGCAGTTTAGACGCCAACTATGGCTACACCTTC. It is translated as CASSLDANYGYTF.

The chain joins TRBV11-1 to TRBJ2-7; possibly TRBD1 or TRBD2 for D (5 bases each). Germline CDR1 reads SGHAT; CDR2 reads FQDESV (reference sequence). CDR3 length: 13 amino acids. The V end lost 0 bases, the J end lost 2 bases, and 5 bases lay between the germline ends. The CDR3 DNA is TGTGCCAGCAGCTTAGCGGGACCCTACGAGCAGTACTTC. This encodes CASSLAGPYEQYF.